These 21 T cell receptor beta chains were sequenced from one sample in a study of blood T cell repertoires in COVID-19 (dated by TCRdb to the early 2020s). The library was produced with the immunoSEQ multiplex PCR assay. TCRdb retrieved this table from immuneACCESS and kept in-frame rearrangements only. Not all clones are present; in checked studies, unresolved V genes account for under half, and no reason is known for the remainder. For this sample the table gives about 74,000 clones, of which around 82% were detected only once. 15% to 18% of the sample belongs to the ten largest clones. The sequenced sample consisted of peripheral blood. The source is a human donor in a cohort sampled during active COVID-19.

In this sample, this clone turned up many times. The rearrangement links TRBV29-1 to TRBJ2-1; TRBD2 matches 12 bases. The CDR3 totals 14 residues. V shed 2 bases and J 4 bases; nucleotides not matched to a gene: 0. Germline V gene lookup returns CDR1 SQVTM and CDR2 ANQGSEA. The CDR3 sequence: CSVELAGGYNEQFF. CDR3 nucleotides: TGCAGCGTTGAACTAGCGGGAGGGTACAATGAGCAGTTCTTC.

The chain couples TRBV5-8 to TRBJ1-2; a possible D gene is TRBD1 (5 bases). Germline V lookup: CDR1 SGHTS, CDR2 YDEGEE. This CDR3 is built from 13 residues. V was cut by 0 bases and J by 5 bases, with 8 bases left in between. The CDR3 reads CASSLEGRYGYTF. In DNA form, the CDR3 reads TGTGCCAGCAGCTTGGAGGGGAGGTATGGCTACACCTTC. Full variable domain (rest looked up from reference TRBV5-8 and TRBJ1-2): EAGVTQSPTHLIKTRGQQATLRCSPISGHTSVYWYQQALGLGLQFLLWYDEGEERNRGNFPPRFSGRQFPNYSSELNVNALELEDSALYLCASSLEGRYGYTFGSGTRLTVV.

V and J are TRBV5-1 and TRBJ2-7; tentative D call: TRBD1 (6 bases). V was shortened by 0 bases and J by 5 bases, with 18 bases between the two germline ends. Germline values: CDR1 SGHRS, CDR2 YFSETQ. The CDR3 runs to 16 residues. Here the CDR3 DNA reads TGCGCCAGCAGCTTGGTGGTTACAGGGCTCGGGGACGAGCAGTACTTC. Residues: CASSLVVTGLGDEQYF.

The chain uses TRBV15 and TRBJ1-2, with TRBD1 matching 7 bases. This CDR3 spans 15 amino acids. Germline CDR1 LNHNV, CDR2 YYDKDF (reference sequence). The V segment lost 3 bases and the J segment 4 bases; nucleotides outside the gene matches: 8. The DNA for the CDR3 is TGTGCCACCAGCAGCCTACGACAGGGAACCTATGGCTACACCTTC. It translates to CATSSLRQGTYGYTF.

V and J are TRBV7-8 and TRBJ2-7, with D possibly being TRBD2 (6 bases). The germline V gene encodes CDR1 SGHVS and CDR2 FQNEAQ. V shed 0 bases and J shed 5 bases, with 11 bases lying between them. The CDR3 is made up of 14 amino acids. The CDR3 region has the DNA TGTGCCAGCAGCTTAGCGGCGGACTATAACGAGCAGTACTTC. Protein sequence: CASSLAADYNEQYF.

The rearrangement joins TRBV30 to TRBJ2-3; a weak D match, TRBD2 (6 bases). Trimming stripped 0 bases from V and 4 bases from J, with 17 bases between. The CDR3 totals 16 residues. The V gene's germline CDR1 is GTSNPN and CDR2 SVGIG (reference sequence). In DNA, the CDR3 is TGTGCCTGGAGTGTAGTAGCAGGGAGGCCCTCAGATACGCAGTATTTT. It codes for CAWSVVAGRPSDTQYF.

J is TRBJ2-7 and V is TRBV2; 10 bases match TRBD1. The CDR3 spans 15 residues. CDR1 SNHLY and CDR2 FYNNEI come from the germline V gene. The junction had 10 bases not matched to a gene; V was cut back by 6 bases and J by 5 bases. CDR3 protein: CASRATGGAGHEQYF. DNA of the CDR3: TGTGCCAGCAGGGCGACAGGGGGCGCAGGCCACGAGCAGTACTTC.

This clone showed up just once. The chain links TRBV20-1 to TRBJ1-2; D unclear. Germline V CDR1 and CDR2: DFQATT, SNEGSKA (reference sequence). V was trimmed by 3 bases and J by 7 bases, leaving 9 bases between them. CDR3 length equals 11 residues. Here the CDR3 reads CSASGRVGYTF. Here the CDR3 DNA reads TGCAGTGCTAGCGGGAGGGTTGGCTACACCTTC.

This chain links TRBV21-1 with TRBJ2-6; TRBD1 was called by the table and not checked on the DNA. TRBV21-1 has pseudogene status. This CDR3 has 20 residues. CDR3 in DNA: TGTGCCAGCAGGGGGACAGGTCATTCGGGTCCAGGCTCTGGGGCCAACGTCCTGACTTTC. It yields the protein CASRGTGHSGPGSGANVLTF.

The rearrangement joins TRBV24-1 to TRBJ1-1, with TRBD1 matching 10 bases. CDR3 length: 21 residues. CDR1 KGHDR and CDR2 SFDVKD come from the germline V gene. The V segment lost 9 bases and the J segment 0 bases; nucleotides outside the gene matches: 24. The CDR3 DNA reads as TGTGCCACCGGGGGACAGGGGAAACGGGACCCAAATTGGATCATGAACACTGAAGCTTTCTTT. This encodes CATGGQGKRDPNWIMNTEAFF.

The chain has TRBV7-8 and TRBJ2-7; unclear D gene. Trimming pared 0 bases from V and 6 bases from J, leaving 12 bases between. CDR3 length equals 14 residues. Per germline, CDR1 SGHVS and CDR2 FQNEAQ. The CDR3 nucleotides are TGTGCCAGCAGCTTAGCGATTGGCACCACCGAGCAGTACTTC. It yields the protein CASSLAIGTTEQYF.

V gene TRBV2 combines with J gene TRBJ2-6; 13 nucleotides align to TRBD2. Germline-derived CDR1 and CDR2 are SNHLY and FYNNEI. The CDR3 covers 15 residues. The J segment lost 2 bases and the V segment lost 10 bases, leaving 2 bases of the junction unmatched. The CDR3 loop reads CAKGLAGAGANVLTF. The CDR3 DNA reads TGTGCCAAAGGACTAGCGGGAGCTGGGGCCAACGTCCTGACTTTC.

The V and J genes are TRBV5-1 and TRBJ2-7; 7 bases agree with TRBD2. Germline lookup yields CDR1 SGHRS and CDR2 YFSETQ. The J segment lost 2 bases and the V segment lost 9 bases, leaving 17 bases of the junction unmatched. The CDR3 totals 16 residues. CDR3 DNA: TGCGCCACCAGTTGGGGGGGAGTTACGGGGGCCTACGAGCAGTACTTC. This codes for CATSWGGVTGAYEQYF.

V and J are TRBV28 and TRBJ1-1, with 9 bases matching TRBD1. Germline CDR1 is MDHEN and CDR2 is SYDVKM. The CDR3 is made up of 21 amino acids. The junction had 19 bases not matched to a gene; V was cut back by 2 bases and J by 0 bases. The CDR3 DNA reads TGTGCCAGCAGTTTAAGGGGACCCTTCTGGACAGGGGAAGTGGTGAACACTGAAGCTTTCTTT. Translation gives CASSLRGPFWTGEVVNTEAFF.

This rearrangement joins TRBV2 to TRBJ2-5; 8 positions match TRBD2. J lost 3 bases, V lost 6 bases, and 12 bases had no gene match. The length of the CDR3 is 16 residues. In germline, CDR1 is SNHLY, CDR2 FYNNEI. For the CDR3, the DNA is TGTGCCAGCAGCGAGAACGGGGGGGCTGGGGAAGAGACCCAGTACTTC. It encodes CASSENGGAGEETQYF.

The rearrangement joins TRBV4-1 to TRBJ2-7, with 10 bases that match TRBD1. The ends lost 1 base at V and 2 bases at J; junction bases unmatched: 5. CDR1 and CDR2 from the germline V gene are MGHRA and YSYEKL. There are 16 residues in the CDR3. CDR3 nucleotide sequence: TGCGCCAGCAGCCAAGGGGCAGGACAGGGGGCCTACGAGCAGTACTTC. Translating gives CASSQGAGQGAYEQYF.

V gene TRBV29-1 combines with J gene TRBJ2-1; TRBD2 matches at 10 bases. The CDR3 has 15 amino acids. Germline values: CDR1 SQVTM, CDR2 ANQGSEA. The V gene end was trimmed by 3 bases and the J gene end by 0 bases; junction bases not matched to a gene: 2. DNA of the CDR3: TGCAGCGTTGATCCTAGCGGGAGCTCCTACAATGAGCAGTTCTTC. Translated, it gives CSVDPSGSSYNEQFF.

This rearrangement joins TRBV6-5 to TRBJ1-4; 8 bases are a match to TRBD1. The junction had 8 bases not matched to a gene; V was cut back by 6 bases and J by 8 bases. The length of the CDR3 is 14 residues. Germline assignment: CDR1 MNHEY and CDR2 SVGAGI. The CDR3 region is CASRNRGGTEKLFF. CDR3 nucleotides: TGTGCCAGCAGGAACAGGGGGGGGACGGAAAAACTGTTTTTT.

V gene TRBV19 combines with J gene TRBJ2-2, with D tentatively TRBD2 (6 bases). This CDR3 contains 18 residues. Germline CDR1 reads LNHDA; CDR2 reads SQIVND (reference sequence). The V gene lost 3 bases and the J gene lost 4 bases, with 21 bases spanning the gap. The CDR3: CASSMIGGLSPFTGELFF. The DNA for the CDR3 is TGTGCCAGTAGTATGATCGGGGGACTCAGTCCCTTCACCGGGGAGCTGTTTTTT.

The rearrangement links TRBV21-1 to TRBJ2-5; the DNA was not compared with TRBD2, the D call given in the table. TRBV21-1 is designated a pseudogene. The CDR3 runs to 14 residues. CDR3 amino acids: CASSKWRVQETQYF. CDR3 nucleotide sequence: TGTGCCAGCAGCAAGTGGCGGGTACAAGAGACCCAGTACTTC.

This chain joins TRBV6-4 and TRBJ2-7; 13 nucleotides line up with TRBD2. Germline assignment: CDR1 MRHNA and CDR2 SNTAGT. V was pared by 9 bases and J by 4 bases, with 3 bases of the junction left unmatched. The CDR3 loop spans 13 amino acids. The CDR3 spells CARTSGRIYEQYF. DNA for the CDR3: TGTGCCAGGACTAGCGGGAGGATATACGAGCAGTACTTC.